These 20 T cell receptor beta chains originate from one sample sequenced in a study of response to subunit inactivated influenza vaccine. MiXCR was run by TCRdb on the RT-PCR reads, yielding one entry per CDR3 protein. The sample records approximately 500,000 distinct CDR3 sequences, roughly 25% being singletons. These data are also associated with another study on T cells expressing NK-cell markers. That study adds: UMIs accompanied the 5'RACE template switching by which TCR beta cDNA was made.

Source: CD4+ T cells sorted from PBMCs, taken less than 13 days after vaccination. These receptors all come from a man in his fifties or sixties who received an inactivated influenza vaccine.

The rearrangement links TRBV5-1 to TRBJ2-7; no reliable D call. The CDR3 has 14 amino acids. Looked up from germline, CDR1 is SGHRS and CDR2 is YFSETQ. V dropped 1 base and J dropped 0 bases, with 8 bases sitting between them. The CDR3 DNA follows: TGCGCCAGCAGCTTGCCGGAGAGCTCCTACGAGCAGTACTTC. Its translation is CASSLPESSYEQYF.

This chain uses TRBV28 with TRBJ2-7; a weak D match, TRBD2 (6 bases). The germline V and J ends were trimmed by 6 bases and 6 bases, with 21 bases remaining between them. The CDR3 totals 15 residues. Germline CDR1 reads MDHEN; CDR2 reads SYDVKM. CDR3 residues: CASSYSGRRYGEQYF. The DNA of the CDR3 is TGTGCCAGCAGCTATAGCGGAAGACGGTATGGCGAGCAGTACTTC.

This rearrangement joins TRBV27 to TRBJ2-5; 7 bases are shared with TRBD1. This CDR3 has 14 amino acids. Germline V gene data show CDR1 as MNHEY and CDR2 as SMNVEV (reference sequence). After removal of 5 bases from V and 5 bases from J, the junction contained 8 bases not matched to a gene. The CDR3 loop is CASSRDRARETQYF. CDR3 DNA sequence: TGTGCCAGCAGTAGAGACAGGGCACGGGAGACCCAGTACTTC.

The rearrangement joins TRBV20-1 to TRBJ2-1; 7 bases are a match to TRBD2. CDR1 is DFQATT, CDR2 SNEGSKA, per germline (reference sequence). J lost 13 bases, V lost 5 bases, and 8 bases had no gene match. The CDR3 is 11 amino acids. The CDR3 region is CSARTSGNQFF. The CDR3 nucleotides are TGCAGTGCTCGTACCAGCGGGAACCAGTTCTTC.

The gene calls are TRBV6-2 or TRBV6-3 and TRBJ2-7, with D hard to call. Germline CDR1 reads MNHEY; CDR2 reads SVGEGT. The CDR3 consists of 12 residues. Trimming took off 5 bases at V and 6 bases at J, with 11 bases between the two ends. CDR3 DNA: TGTGCCAGCAGTACCGGGCCGCGCGAGCAGTACTTC. The encoded protein is CASSTGPREQYF.

This rearrangement joins TRBV6-2 or TRBV6-3 to TRBJ2-2; maybe TRBD1 (7 bases). This CDR3 has 15 amino acids. Trimming left V 5 bases short and J 6 bases short, with 16 bases between. Germline assignment: CDR1 MNHEY and CDR2 SVGEGT. CDR3 sequence (DNA): TGTGCCAGCAGTACGCCGCAGGGGGGTGCCGGGGAGCTGTTTTTT. It codes for CASSTPQGGAGELFF.

In its sample, this clonotype was seen a few times. This chain connects TRBV20-1 to TRBJ1-2; D call uncertain. Trimming removed 0 bases from V and 8 bases from J, with 16 bases in between. This CDR3 is built from 14 residues. Germline lookup yields CDR1 DFQATT and CDR2 SNEGSKA (reference sequence). The CDR3 is CSAREGSTTVGYTF. CDR3 sequence (DNA): TGCAGTGCTAGAGAGGGTTCCACGACCGTCGGCTACACCTTC.

This chain connects TRBV7-6 to TRBJ2-1; 7 bases align to TRBD2. This CDR3 has 18 amino acids. Trimming removed 2 bases from V and 0 bases from J; junction bases left unmatched: 10. Germline V gene sequence: CDR1 SGHVS, CDR2 FNYEAQ. DNA for the CDR3: TGTGCCAGCAGCTTAATTTTCCCGCGGGGGACCTCCTACAATGAGCAGTTCTTC. Encoded protein: CASSLIFPRGTSYNEQFF. Supplemented by reference TRBV7-6 and TRBJ2-1, the full variable domain reads GAGVSQSPRYKVTKRGQDVALRCDPISGHVSLYWYRQALGQGPEFLTYFNYEAQQDKSGLPNDRFSAERPEGSISTLTIQRTEQRDSAMYRCASSLIFPRGTSYNEQFFGPGTRLTVL.

There are many counts of this clonotype. The CDR3 loop reads CSAHRLAGGYEQYF. The CDR3 bases are TGCAGTGCTCATCGACTAGCGGGAGGGTACGAGCAGTACTTC. The rearrangement joins TRBV20-1 to TRBJ2-7; TRBD2 agrees at 14 bases. Losses at the gene ends were 5 bases for V and 4 bases for J; bases not matched to a gene: 4. The CDR3 runs to 14 residues. Germline-derived CDR1 and CDR2 are DFQATT and SNEGSKA (reference sequence).

The CDR3 sequence is CASSPRRRTEAFF. The DNA for the CDR3 is TGTGCCAGCAGCCCACGACGGCGAACTGAAGCTTTCTTT. This chain connects TRBV3-1 to TRBJ1-1, with D unresolved. The germline gives CDR1 LGHDT, CDR2 YNNKEL (reference sequence). The CDR3 has 13 amino acids. V was shortened by 4 bases and J by 5 bases, with 11 bases between the two germline ends.

The chain couples TRBV27 to TRBJ1-5; D gene unclear. Germline CDR1 and CDR2: MNHEY and SMNVEV (reference sequence). The V end was cut by 4 bases, the J end by 3 bases, with 10 bases between. CDR3 size: 14 residues. The CDR3 DNA sequence: TGTGCCAGCAGTTCCCTCAAGTACAATCAGCCCCAGCATTTT. Its translation: CASSSLKYNQPQHF.

This chain links TRBV7-2 with TRBJ2-3, with D uncertain. Trimming took 5 bases from V and 6 from J, leaving 12 bases between them. CDR1 is SGHTA, CDR2 FQGNSA, per germline. There are 13 residues in the CDR3. The CDR3 loop is CASSQTGVDTQYF. CDR3 in DNA: TGTGCCAGCAGCCAGACTGGAGTGGATACGCAGTATTTT.

The J gene is TRBJ2-7, the V gene TRBV12-3 or TRBV12-4; 7 bases map to TRBD2. Unmatched junction bases numbered 13, after V lost 8 bases and J lost 6 bases. The CDR3 length is 14 residues. CDR3 amino acids: CASLGQRGRSEQYF. The CDR3 nucleotides read TGTGCCAGCCTGGGGCAGCGGGGTAGGAGCGAGCAGTACTTC.

V usage is TRBV5-5 and J usage is TRBJ1-4; 7 positions agree with TRBD1. Germline lookup yields CDR1 SGHKS and CDR2 YYEKEE (reference sequence). The V segment lost 2 bases and the J segment 4 bases; nucleotides outside the gene matches: 2. The CDR3 length is 14 residues. CDR3 amino acids: CASSFGTVNEKLFF. CDR3 DNA: TGTGCCAGCAGCTTCGGGACAGTTAATGAAAAACTGTTTTTT.

The rearrangement joins TRBV7-2 to TRBJ2-3; 9 positions agree with TRBD2. V lost 5 bases and J lost 3; bases outside the gene matches: 9. The V gene's germline CDR1 is SGHTA and CDR2 FQGNSA. The CDR3 covers 16 residues. The CDR3 here is CASSLLGLALTDTQYF. The CDR3 coding sequence is TGTGCCAGCAGCCTACTCGGACTAGCGTTGACAGATACGCAGTATTTT.

This clonotype was counted at least ten times. The CDR3 sequence is CASSVNRGDNTEAFF. The CDR3 nucleotides read TGTGCCAGCAGTGTTAACAGGGGGGACAACACTGAAGCTTTCTTT. The rearrangement uses TRBV28 and TRBJ1-1; TRBD1 matches at 8 bases. Germline CDR1 and CDR2: MDHEN and SYDVKM. V lost 5 bases and J lost 2; bases outside the gene matches: 7. The CDR3 contains 15 residues.

This clonotype was counted many times. This rearrangement joins TRBV4-2 to TRBJ2-7; 11 nucleotides line up with TRBD2. V gave up 0 bases and J gave up 3 bases; unmatched junction bases: 1. CDR1 is LGHNA and CDR2 is YNFKEQ in the germline V gene. The CDR3 has 15 amino acids. Here the CDR3 DNA reads TGTGCCAGCAGCCAAGACCTAGCGGGAGGCTACGAGCAGTACTTC. Amino acids: CASSQDLAGGYEQYF.

V gene TRBV7-9 combines with J gene TRBJ2-1, with D hard to call. This CDR3 region has 13 residues. Germline CDR1 is SEHNR and CDR2 is FQNEAQ (reference sequence). The V end was cut by 5 bases, the J end by 5 bases, with 10 bases between. CDR3 amino acids: CASSHINNNEQFF. Written as DNA, the CDR3 is TGTGCCAGCAGCCACATTAATAACAATGAGCAGTTCTTC.

Only a few counts were recorded for this clonotype. The chain joins TRBV3-1 to TRBJ2-3; 7 nucleotides agree with TRBD2. There are 18 residues in the CDR3. V shed 1 base, J shed 2 bases, and the junction held 12 bases outside the gene matches. The V gene's germline CDR1 is LGHDT and CDR2 YNNKEL (reference sequence). The CDR3 DNA is TGTGCCAGCAGCCAAGGGGAGCGGGGTGGTGGGGCCACAGATACGCAGTATTTT. Amino acids: CASSQGERGGGATDTQYF.

This clonotype was seen a few times. The gene calls are TRBV20-1 and TRBJ1-5; D is unresolved. Per germline, CDR1 DFQATT and CDR2 SNEGSKA (reference sequence). The CDR3 runs to 16 residues. V lost 0 bases and J lost 3, with 15 bases in between. This CDR3 reads CSARDARQSVNQPQHF. As DNA, the CDR3 is TGCAGTGCTAGAGATGCGCGGCAGAGCGTCAATCAGCCCCAGCATTTT.